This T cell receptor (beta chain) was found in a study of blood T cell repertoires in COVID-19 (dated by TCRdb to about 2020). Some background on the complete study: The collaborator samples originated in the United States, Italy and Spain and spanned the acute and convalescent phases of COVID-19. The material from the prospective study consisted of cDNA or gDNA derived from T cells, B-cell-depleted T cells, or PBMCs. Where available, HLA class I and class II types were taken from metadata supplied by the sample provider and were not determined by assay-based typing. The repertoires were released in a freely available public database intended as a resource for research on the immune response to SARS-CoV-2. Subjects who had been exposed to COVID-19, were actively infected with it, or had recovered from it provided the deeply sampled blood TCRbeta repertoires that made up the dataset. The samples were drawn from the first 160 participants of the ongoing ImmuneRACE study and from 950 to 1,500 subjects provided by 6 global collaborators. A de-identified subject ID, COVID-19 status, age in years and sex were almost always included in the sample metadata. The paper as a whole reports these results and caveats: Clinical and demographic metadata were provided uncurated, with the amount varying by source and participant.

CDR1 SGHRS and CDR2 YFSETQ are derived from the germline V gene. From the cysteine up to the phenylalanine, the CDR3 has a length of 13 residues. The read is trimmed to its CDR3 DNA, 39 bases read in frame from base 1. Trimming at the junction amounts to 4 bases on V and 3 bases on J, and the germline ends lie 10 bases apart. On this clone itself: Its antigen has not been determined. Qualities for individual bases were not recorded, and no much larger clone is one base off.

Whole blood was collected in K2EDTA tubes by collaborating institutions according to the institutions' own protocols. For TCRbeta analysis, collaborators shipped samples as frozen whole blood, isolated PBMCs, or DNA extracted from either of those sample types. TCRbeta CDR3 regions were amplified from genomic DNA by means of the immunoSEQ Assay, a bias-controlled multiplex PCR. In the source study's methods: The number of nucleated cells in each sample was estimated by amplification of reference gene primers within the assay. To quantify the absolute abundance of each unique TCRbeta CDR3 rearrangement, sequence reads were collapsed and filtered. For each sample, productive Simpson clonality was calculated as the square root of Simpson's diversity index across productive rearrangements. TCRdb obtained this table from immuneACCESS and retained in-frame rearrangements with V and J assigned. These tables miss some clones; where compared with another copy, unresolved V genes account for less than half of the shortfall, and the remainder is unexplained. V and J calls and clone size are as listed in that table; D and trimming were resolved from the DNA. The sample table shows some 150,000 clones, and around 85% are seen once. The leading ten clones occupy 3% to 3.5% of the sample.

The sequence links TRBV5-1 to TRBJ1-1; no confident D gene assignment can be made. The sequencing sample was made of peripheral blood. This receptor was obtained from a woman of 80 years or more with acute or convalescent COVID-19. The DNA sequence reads TGCGCCAGCAGCGTCGGGTATTACACTGAAGCTTTCTTT. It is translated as CASSVGYYTEAFF.